Presented here are 17 T cell receptor beta chains from one specimen sequenced in a study of blood T cell repertoires in COVID-19. Here immunoSEQ multiplex PCR was the method, and the copy in TCRdb shows in-frame clones only, minus some. Of 450,000 or so clones listed, about 90% are singletons. The specimen sequenced was peripheral blood. Receptors originate from a man between 18 and 35 years old with COVID-19, enrolled during active disease.

The gene calls are TRBV19 and TRBJ2-7; 8 bases map to TRBD1. V was pared by 6 bases and J by 3 bases, with 7 bases of the junction left unmatched. The CDR3 has 14 amino acids. Germline CDR1 is LNHDA and CDR2 is SQIVND (reference sequence). Written as DNA, the CDR3 is TGTGCCAGTAGCCTGACAGGGGCTTACTACGAGCAGTACTTC. This codes for CASSLTGAYYEQYF. Supplemented by reference TRBV19 and TRBJ2-7, the full variable domain reads DGGITQSPKYLFRKEGQNVTLSCEQNLNHDAMYWYRQDPGQGLRLIYYSQIVNDFQKGDIAEGYSVSREKKESFPLTVTSAQKNPTAFYLCASSLTGAYYEQYFGPGTRLTVT.

The chain joins TRBV6-2 or TRBV6-3 to TRBJ1-4; 7 bases map to TRBD1. The germline CDR1 and CDR2 sequences are MNHEY and SVGEGT. The CDR3 consists of 17 residues. The J segment lost 7 bases and the V segment lost 6 bases, leaving 17 bases of the junction unmatched. The CDR3 loop reads CASSQKIRGRGVEKLFF. The CDR3, as DNA: TGTGCCAGCAGCCAAAAAATTCGGGGCAGGGGGGTTGAAAAACTGTTTTTT.

The chain carries TRBV10-3 and TRBJ1-2; no firm D call. Germline CDR1 reads ENHRY; CDR2 reads SYGVKD. With 4 bases removed from V and 6 bases from J, the gap between germline ends came to 15 bases. The CDR3 sequence is 14 residues long. The CDR3 bases are TGTGCCATCAGTGCGTACCAGAGTGAGGATGGCTACACCTTC. The encoded protein is CAISAYQSEDGYTF.

This clone was seen more than once but under ten times. The genes are TRBV5-4 and TRBJ2-3; 7 positions agree with TRBD2. In germline, CDR1 is SGHNT, CDR2 YYREEE (reference sequence). This CDR3 region has 14 residues. V trimming: 4 bases; J trimming: 6 bases; junction bases outside the gene matches: 8. The CDR3 nucleotides read TGTGCCAGCAGCGGCGGACTAGGCGTGGATACGCAGTATTTT. As protein: CASSGGLGVDTQYF.

This clone appeared once. This sequence joins TRBV4-2 and TRBJ2-5; 7 bases align to TRBD2. Per germline, CDR1 LGHNA and CDR2 YNFKEQ. There are 14 residues in the CDR3. J was trimmed by 2 bases and V by 4 bases; bases with no gene match: 4. CDR3 loop: CASSPKRGQETQYF. The CDR3 nucleotides read TGTGCCAGCAGCCCGAAGCGGGGACAAGAGACCCAGTACTTC.

CDR3 sequence reads: CASRLAQAYEQYF. CDR3 in DNA: TGTGCCAGCCGACTAGCGCAAGCCTACGAGCAGTACTTC. The chain links TRBV11-3 to TRBJ2-7; 8 bases fit TRBD2. The CDR3 consists of 13 residues. Germline V gene lookup returns CDR1 SGHNT and CDR2 YENEEA. J was trimmed by 2 bases and V by 8 bases; bases with no gene match: 5.

The chain links TRBV7-9 to TRBJ2-3; 10 bases agree with TRBD2. The junction had 4 bases not matched to a gene; V was cut back by 6 bases and J by 4 bases. The germline CDR1 and CDR2 sequences are SEHNR and FQNEAQ (reference sequence). This CDR3 contains 14 residues. CDR3 region: CASSGLAEADTQYF. For the CDR3, the DNA is TGTGCCAGCAGTGGACTAGCGGAGGCAGATACGCAGTATTTT.

The chain joins TRBV11-3 to TRBJ2-7, with D tentatively TRBD1 (6 bases). The CDR3 runs 13 residues. Germline CDR1 reads SGHNT; CDR2 reads YENEEA. Trimming pared 4 bases from V and 6 bases from J, leaving 13 bases between. DNA for the CDR3: TGTGCCAGCAGCTCCGCAGGGGTTCTCGAGCAGTACTTC. It specifies CASSSAGVLEQYF.

The rearrangement joins TRBV7-6 to TRBJ2-5, with D possibly being TRBD1 (6 bases). Trimming removed 5 bases from V and 5 bases from J, with 18 bases in between. CDR1 is SGHVS, CDR2 FNYEAQ, per germline. This CDR3 is built from 15 residues. CDR3 sequence reads: CASSPEPGQKETQYF. CDR3 in DNA: TGTGCCAGCAGCCCGGAGCCAGGACAGAAGGAGACCCAGTACTTC.

V gene TRBV6-2 or TRBV6-3 combines with J gene TRBJ1-5, with D possibly TRBD1 on 6 matching bases. CDR1 MNHEY and CDR2 SVGEGT come from the germline V gene. This CDR3 has 13 residues. V was shortened by 5 bases and J by 6 bases, with 11 bases between the two germline ends. CDR3 sequence: CASSIIRGQPQHF. The CDR3 DNA reads TGTGCCAGCAGTATCATCAGGGGTCAGCCCCAGCATTTT.

The V call is TRBV30, the J call TRBJ1-5; no firm D call. Germline V gives CDR1 GTSNPN, CDR2 SVGIG (reference sequence). V lost 2 bases to trimming and J lost 0 bases, with 5 bases between them. The CDR3 consists of 13 residues. The CDR3 sequence: CAWSPDSNQPQHF. CDR3 coding DNA: TGTGCCTGGAGTCCAGATAGCAATCAGCCCCAGCATTTT.

The chain combines TRBV29-1 with TRBJ2-7; 9 bases agree with TRBD1. This CDR3 is 14 amino acids long. Germline CDR1 is SQVTM and CDR2 is ANQGSEA. The V segment lost 6 bases and the J segment 6 bases; nucleotides outside the gene matches: 12. The CDR3 sequence is CSVNTGTGTPEQYF. CDR3 DNA sequence: TGCAGCGTGAACACCGGGACAGGGACCCCCGAGCAGTACTTC.

With respect to this clone: Other nucleotide sequences in the sample specify the same CDR3. The V and J genes are TRBV19 and TRBJ2-1; 11 nucleotides align to TRBD2. Germline loops: CDR1 LNHDA, CDR2 SQIVND (reference sequence). Unmatched junction bases numbered 0, after V lost 6 bases and J lost 2 bases. The CDR3 contains 14 residues. CDR3: CASRGLAAYNEQFF. The CDR3 DNA reads as TGTGCCAGTAGGGGACTAGCGGCCTACAATGAGCAGTTCTTC. Based on the CDR3 plus reference TRBV19 and TRBJ2-1, the full variable domain is DGGITQSPKYLFRKEGQNVTLSCEQNLNHDAMYWYRQDPGQGLRLIYYSQIVNDFQKGDIAEGYSVSREKKESFPLTVTSAQKNPTAFYLCASRGLAAYNEQFFGPGTRLTVL.

As DNA, the CDR3 is TGTGCCAGCAGCCCCCTAGCTCTTAGCTCCTACGAGCAGTACTTC. Translation gives CASSPLALSSYEQYF. The chain joins TRBV7-2 to TRBJ2-7; perhaps TRBD2 as D (5 bases). CDR3 length equals 15 residues. Germline CDR1 and CDR2: SGHTA and FQGNSA. With 5 bases removed from V and 0 bases from J, the gap between germline ends came to 14 bases.

The chain carries TRBV13 and TRBJ1-6, with 9 bases identical to TRBD1. CDR3 length: 17 residues. After removal of 3 bases from V and 6 bases from J, the junction contained 9 bases not matched to a gene. Germline values: CDR1 PRHDT, CDR2 FYEKMQ (reference sequence). CDR3 DNA: TGTGCCAGCAGCTTTAGGGGACAGGGAGCGAGTAATTCACCCCTCCACTTT. This codes for CASSFRGQGASNSPLHF.

This clone turned up a few times. The CDR3 DNA is TGCGCCAGCAGCCAATCCAGGACAGGAGCTACCTATTCACCCCTCCACTTT. Encoded protein: CASSQSRTGATYSPLHF. This chain links TRBV4-1 with TRBJ1-6; 7 nucleotides agree with TRBD1. V gave up 2 bases and J gave up 8 bases; unmatched junction bases: 12. Germline V gene sequence: CDR1 MGHRA, CDR2 YSYEKL. The CDR3 spans 17 residues.

The chain carries TRBV5-4 and TRBJ2-7; 9 bases are shared with TRBD2. The CDR3 loop spans 14 amino acids. With 4 bases clipped from V and 5 bases from J, the junction kept 7 bases outside the gene matches. The V gene's germline CDR1 is SGHNT and CDR2 YYREEE (reference sequence). CDR3 in DNA: TGTGCCAGCAGCCAAGGGACTAGCATCGACGAGCAGTACTTC. Protein product: CASSQGTSIDEQYF.